Described below is a single T cell receptor (beta chain) sequence and its context. Antigen: not known. This entry belongs to a study of cytomegalovirus exposure and HLA in healthy donors. Study observations and caveats: A cluster of highly shared sequence variants was likely a sequencing artifact. When a later analysis was performed, an Asian-associated ancestry cluster reportedly had fewer N-insertions than the roughly 670-donor mean. The productive fraction for most TCR beta V segments was about 87% or about 30% in an earlier analysis. The study put 150 or so TCR beta chains on its list as cytomegalovirus-associated.

The germline CDR1 and CDR2 sequences are SGHVS and FQNEAQ. CDR3 length equals 15 residues. V was shortened by 1 base and J by 11 bases, with 20 bases between the two germline ends. PCR involved 60 Vbeta and 13 Jbeta primers. TCRdb keeps only in-frame clones here, not all; method: immunoSEQ multiplex PCR. Of 150,000 to 200,000 clones in the sample, approximately 82% were seen once. This chain connects TRBV7-8 to TRBJ2-5; a weak D match, TRBD2 (5 bases). The receptor was derived from a male donor in good health and CMV-seropositive. Material for sequencing was PBMCs. DNA of the CDR3: TGTGCCAGCAGCTTAGTGGCTAGCCCCGCGGTAGAGCAGTACTTC. This translates into CASSLVASPAVEQYF.